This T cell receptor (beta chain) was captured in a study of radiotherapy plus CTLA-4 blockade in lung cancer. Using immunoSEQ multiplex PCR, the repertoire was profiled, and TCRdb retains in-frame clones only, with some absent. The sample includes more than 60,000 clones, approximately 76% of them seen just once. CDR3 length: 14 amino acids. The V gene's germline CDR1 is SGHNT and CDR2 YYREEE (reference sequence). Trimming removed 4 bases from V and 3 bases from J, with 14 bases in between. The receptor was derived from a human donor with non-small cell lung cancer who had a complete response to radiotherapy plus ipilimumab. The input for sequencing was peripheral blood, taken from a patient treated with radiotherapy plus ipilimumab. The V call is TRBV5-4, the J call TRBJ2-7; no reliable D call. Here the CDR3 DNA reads TGTGCCAGCAGCACAGCCTCAGGTTACTACGAGCAGTACTTC. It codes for CASSTASGYYEQYF.